The source of this T cell receptor beta chain is a study of T cell responses to AZD1222 COVID-19 vaccine. Data came from immunoSEQ multiplex PCR; TCRdb stores just in-frame clones and leaves some out. The repertoire holds around 94,000 clones, with around nine tenths as singletons. This CDR3 has 13 residues. Germline CDR1 reads SEHNR; CDR2 reads FQNEAQ (reference sequence). V lost 6 bases to trimming and J lost 7 bases, with 10 bases between them. Material: peripheral blood, obtained on day 0 of AZD1222 vaccination. V usage is TRBV7-9 and J usage is TRBJ1-6; D possibly corresponds to TRBD1 (5 bases). The sequence was obtained from an adult in good health. The CDR3 loop is CASSRAGNSPLHF. CDR3 DNA sequence: TGTGCCAGCAGTCGGGCAGGGAATTCACCCCTCCACTTT.